A selection of T cell receptor beta chains follows, all from one sample in a study of cytomegalovirus exposure and HLA in healthy donors. Sequenced by immunoSEQ multiplex PCR; TCRdb stores in-frame clones only, minus some. The data contain under 200,000 clones, 80% of them singletons. Specimen: PBMCs. All receptors derive from a man aged 25-45 years in good health and CMV-seronegative. CDR3s include the opening cysteine and the closing phenylalanine or tryptophan. A D gene is named only where the DNA matches it firmly. Clone size is shown for a subset of rows, as once, few, many or a class of expanded clone.

D gene,J gene,V gene,clone size,CDR3 DNA,CDR3 protein
TRBD1,TRBJ1-6,TRBV5-1,-,TGCGCCAGCAGCTTGGGGGACAGAGGAAATTCACCCCTCCACTTT,CASSLGDRGNSPLHF
-,TRBJ2-7,TRBV7-6,-,TGTGCCAGCAGCTTAGAATTGGGGTCGTCGGGGGAGCAGTACTTC,CASSLELGSSGEQYF
TRBD2,TRBJ2-1,TRBV5-1,-,TGCGCCAGCAGTTCCGGGACTACAGGTAATGAGCAGTTCTTC,CASSSGTTGNEQFF
TRBD1,TRBJ1-2,TRBV4-3,once,TGCGCCAGCAGCCAGGGGTCCAGGGGGGTCGGCTATGGCTACACCTTC,CASSQGSRGVGYGYTF
-,TRBJ2-5,TRBV5-1,-,TGCGCCAGCAGCTTGGACGCGGGCTCAATTCAAGAGACCCAGTACTTC,CASSLDAGSIQETQYF
-,TRBJ1-1,TRBV5-1,once,TGCGCCAGCAGCTTGGTGCCGGGTAAATGGACTGAAGCTTTCTTT,CASSLVPGKWTEAFF
-,TRBJ1-4,TRBV7-9,-,TGTGCCAGCAGCCGTTGGAGTTCGGCTAATGAAAAACTGTTTTTT,CASSRWSSANEKLFF
TRBD2,TRBJ2-3,TRBV7-6,-,TGTGCCAGCAGCCTTCGATGGGGGGGTTCTAGCACAGATACGCAGTATTTT,CASSLRWGGSSTDTQYF
TRBD2,TRBJ2-7,TRBV7-9,-,TGTGCCAGCAGCTTAATAATCGACCGGCGGGAGGTATACGAGCAGTACTTC,CASSLIIDRREVYEQYF
TRBD1,TRBJ2-5,TRBV15,few,TGTGCCACCAGCAGGGGGGACAGAGACCAAGAGACCCAGTACTTC,CATSRGDRDQETQYF
TRBD2,TRBJ2-7,TRBV4-1,few,TGCGCCAGCAGATACGGACTAGCGGGGGCCTACGAGCAGTACTTC,CASRYGLAGAYEQYF
TRBD2,TRBJ2-7,TRBV5-1,-,TGCGCCAGCAGCATTTCCGGGACTAGCGGCCATAGCTCCTACGAGCAGTACTTC,CASSISGTSGHSSYEQYF
TRBD1,TRBJ2-1,TRBV6-5,few,TGTGCCAGCAGTCAAGGACAGGGCTCGTGGTTCTTC,CASSQGQGSWFF
-,TRBJ2-7,TRBV5-1,-,TGCGCCAGCAGCTTGTTCGGCCCGGACTTCTCCTACGAGCAGTACTTC,CASSLFGPDFSYEQYF
-,TRBJ1-4,TRBV7-2,-,TGTGCCAGCAGCTTAGGGGCAGTAAATGAAAAACTGTTTTTT,CASSLGAVNEKLFF
TRBD2,TRBJ2-3,TRBV4-1,-,TGCGCCAGCAGCCAAGATAGCGGGGCGAGCACAGATACGCAGTATTTT,CASSQDSGASTDTQYF
-,TRBJ1-1,TRBV30,-,TGTGCCTGGAGTGTACGGGTAGGGAACACTGAAGCTTTCTTT,CAWSVRVGNTEAFF
TRBD2,TRBJ2-7,TRBV4-1,-,TGCGCCAGCAGCCAACCGGGACTAGCGGGGGGCACGTCCTACGAGCAGTACTTC,CASSQPGLAGGTSYEQYF
-,TRBJ1-5,TRBV10-2,-,TGCGCCAGCAGTGAGTCTGGTGGGCAAGGCAATCAGCCCCAGCATTTT,CASSESGGQGNQPQHF
TRBD1,TRBJ1-5,TRBV5-8,-,TGTGCCAGCAGCTTGGCCCTCCGGACAGGGGGCAATCAGCCCCAGCATTTT,CASSLALRTGGNQPQHF